The 23 T cell receptor beta chains given below trace back to one sample, sequenced in a study of CD8 T cells in ankylosing spondylitis (dated by TCRdb to the late 2010s). General findings and caveats noted by the study authors: Blood from ankylosing spondylitis patients appeared to be characterized by a TCR beta motif composed of eight highly homologous amino acid variants.

Their antigens are not known. The library was obtained by 5' RACE. Sequenced using an Illumina HiSeq 2500. In-frame beta chains were kept once TCRdb had trimmed the public reads at Q25 with fastp and called clones with MiXCR. Rows are unified per CDR3 protein, each entry keeping the most common DNA and genes. The table for this sample lists approximately 300,000 distinct CDR3 sequences; 8% of them were counted only once. Approximately 15% of the sample lies in the top ten. The sample comprised blood, either unsorted or a sorted T cell fraction (not recorded which). The receptors here all came from a male donor with ankylosing spondylitis.

In its sample, this clonotype was seen many times. The chain links TRBV2 to TRBJ1-4; D remains unclear. This CDR3 has 11 amino acids. Trimming cost V 7 bases and J 9 bases, with 9 bases left between them. CDR1 is SNHLY, CDR2 FYNNEI, per germline. Written as DNA, the CDR3 is TGTGCCAGCAAAGAAATGCAAAAACTGTTTTTT. It yields the protein CASKEMQKLFF.

This chain connects TRBV5-1 to TRBJ1-4; D not certain. The germline V gene has CDR1 SGHRS and CDR2 YFSETQ. Trimming removed 0 bases at V and 0 bases at J, with 6 bases between. The CDR3 has 15 residues. DNA of the CDR3: TGCGCCAGCAGCTTGGGGGTCTCAACTAATGAAAAACTGTTTTTT. It specifies CASSLGVSTNEKLFF.

V gene TRBV2 combines with J gene TRBJ2-3; 16 bases agree with TRBD2. V trimming: 8 bases; J trimming: 5 bases; junction bases outside the gene matches: 7. This CDR3 has 16 amino acids. The germline CDR1 and CDR2 sequences are SNHLY and FYNNEI. The DNA for the CDR3 is TGTGCCAGCTTACCCGGGACTAGCGGGAGGGGAGATACGCAGTATTTT. Translation: CASLPGTSGRGDTQYF.

This clonotype appeared many times. The chain joins TRBV12-3 or TRBV12-4 to TRBJ2-2; TRBD1 matches 8 bases. Trimming cost V 2 bases and J 5 bases; bases outside gene matches: 7. The CDR3 is 16 residues long. CDR3 protein: CASSLSGTGPTGELFF. As DNA, the CDR3 is TGTGCCAGCAGTTTATCGGGGACAGGTCCAACCGGGGAGCTGTTTTTT.

The genes are TRBV29-1 and TRBJ1-1; the D is unclear. This CDR3 region has 13 residues. The V gene's germline CDR1 is SQVTM and CDR2 ANQGSEA. V lost 4 bases and J 1 base, leaving 10 bases between the germline ends. CDR3 region: CSVGGARNTEAFF. The CDR3 DNA is TGCAGCGTTGGAGGCGCCAGGAACACTGAAGCTTTCTTT.

CDR3 sequence reads: CASSLRTSGGAGEQFF. The CDR3 nucleotides are TGTGCCAGCAGTTTAAGGACTAGCGGAGGAGCCGGTGAGCAGTTCTTC. The V and J genes are TRBV27 and TRBJ2-1, with TRBD2 identical over 10 bases. Germline V gene sequence: CDR1 MNHEY, CDR2 SMNVEV (reference sequence). The CDR3 consists of 16 residues. J gave up 9 bases and V 2 bases, and 10 bases lay outside the gene matches.

At least ten counts were recorded for this clonotype. The chain joins TRBV12-3 or TRBV12-4 to TRBJ1-2; possible D gene TRBD1, 6 bases. This CDR3 has 12 residues. Trimming left V 6 bases short and J 4 bases short, with 9 bases between. The chain's CDR3 is CASSLDSYGYTF. The CDR3 DNA sequence: TGTGCCAGCAGCTTGGACAGCTATGGCTACACCTTC.

In its sample, this clonotype was seen a few times. The chain uses TRBV6-5 and TRBJ2-5; a possible D gene is TRBD1 (5 bases). The V and J ends lost 4 bases and 5 bases respectively, with 17 bases between them. The CDR3 covers 15 residues. Germline lookup yields CDR1 MNHEY and CDR2 SVGAGI. The CDR3 DNA sequence: TGTGCCAGCAGTTCTGTAGCAGGGTATGAGGAGACCCAGTACTTC. This gives the protein CASSSVAGYEETQYF.

This clonotype was seen a handful of times. This chain connects TRBV30 to TRBJ1-2; the match to TRBD1 covers 9 bases. CDR3 length: 14 residues. Trimming removed 4 bases from V and 8 bases from J; junction bases left unmatched: 11. CDR1 is GTSNPN, CDR2 SVGIG, per germline (reference sequence). CDR3 protein: CAWNLGQGTFGYTF. The DNA for the CDR3 is TGTGCCTGGAATTTGGGACAGGGAACGTTCGGCTACACCTTC.

This clonotype was seen repeatedly, ten times or more. V usage is TRBV12-3 or TRBV12-4 and J usage is TRBJ1-2; 8 nucleotides line up with TRBD1. This CDR3 region has 12 residues. Trimming took 6 bases from V and 7 from J; bases not matched to a gene: 4. In DNA, the CDR3 is TGTGCCAGCAGGGCAGACAGGGGTGGCTACACCTTC. Amino acid sequence: CASRADRGGYTF.

This clonotype was observed at least ten times. The rearrangement uses TRBV16 and TRBJ2-1, with TRBD2 matching 9 bases. J lost 3 bases, V lost 6 bases, and 6 bases had no gene match. There are 15 residues in the CDR3. From germline, CDR1 is KGHSY and CDR2 FQNENV. In DNA, the CDR3 is TGTGCCAGCAGACGTAGCGGGGGCTTCTACAATGAGCAGTTCTTC. This encodes CASRRSGGFYNEQFF. The entire variable domain, with the rest obtained from reference TRBV16 and TRBJ2-1, is as follows: GEEVAQTPKHLVRGEGQKAKLYCAPIKGHSYVFWYQQVLKNEFKFLISFQNENVFDETGMPKERFSAKCLPNSPCSLEIQATKLEDSAVYFCASRRSGGFYNEQFFGPGTRLTVL.

A word on this clonotype: An end of the junction differs from the germline gene, which may be a read error. The rearrangement joins TRBV20-1 to TRBJ2-1, with TRBD1 matching 7 bases. The CDR3 consists of 17 residues. From germline, CDR1 is DFQATT and CDR2 SNEGSKA (reference sequence). The CDR3 DNA reads TGCTGTGCTAGCCCACCCCGAACCGGGACAGCTTACAATGAGCAGTTCTTC. It codes for CCASPPRTGTAYNEQFF.

This clonotype was detected only a few times. The chain recombines TRBV20-1 with TRBJ2-3; 11 nucleotides match TRBD2. This CDR3 has 16 amino acids. The junction had 9 bases not matched to a gene; V was cut back by 5 bases and J by 2 bases. Germline V gene lookup returns CDR1 DFQATT and CDR2 SNEGSKA (reference sequence). The CDR3: CSAQRLAGLITDTQYF. CDR3 coding DNA: TGCAGTGCTCAAAGACTAGCGGGACTTATCACAGATACGCAGTATTTT.

V gene TRBV5-1 combines with J gene TRBJ2-2, with TRBD2 matching 14 bases. The CDR3 has 18 amino acids. Trimming took 4 bases from V and 4 from J; bases not matched to a gene: 9. From germline, CDR1 is SGHRS and CDR2 YFSETQ. The DNA of the CDR3 is TGCGCCAGCAGCCGTTCCGGGACTAGCGGGAGTGGCACCGGGGAGCTGTTTTTT. Residues: CASSRSGTSGSGTGELFF.

Ten or more counts support this clonotype. The chain joins TRBV24-1 to TRBJ2-1, with D tentatively TRBD1 or TRBD2 (6 bases each). V was pared by 4 bases and J by 6 bases, with 15 bases between. There are 15 residues in the CDR3. Germline V lookup: CDR1 KGHDR, CDR2 SFDVKD. The CDR3 loop is CATSDAIGGGNEQFF. DNA of the CDR3: TGTGCCACCAGTGACGCGATAGGGGGAGGCAATGAGCAGTTCTTC.

This clonotype was observed a few times. V gene TRBV20-1 combines with J gene TRBJ2-7; 8 bases agree with TRBD1. In germline, CDR1 is DFQATT, CDR2 SNEGSKA (reference sequence). V shed 1 base and J 5 bases; nucleotides not matched to a gene: 4. The CDR3 consists of 13 residues. The CDR3 sequence is CSARGTGIHEQYF. CDR3 in DNA: TGCAGTGCTAGAGGGACAGGGATCCACGAGCAGTACTTC.

This clonotype was observed at least ten times. The chain carries TRBV27 and TRBJ1-2, with a tentative D call TRBD1 (5 bases). The CDR3 loop spans 14 amino acids. Trimming stripped 5 bases from V and 4 bases from J, with 14 bases between. The germline V gene encodes CDR1 MNHEY and CDR2 SMNVEV (reference sequence). The CDR3 reads CASSITQRGYGYTF. The CDR3 DNA sequence: TGTGCCAGCAGTATCACGCAGAGGGGCTATGGCTACACCTTC.

This sequence joins TRBV6-2 or TRBV6-3 and TRBJ1-5; 12 bases align to TRBD1. The germline CDR1 and CDR2 sequences are MNHEY and SVGEGT. V was pared by 5 bases and J by 3 bases, with 5 bases of the junction left unmatched. The CDR3 contains 16 residues. The CDR3, as DNA: TGTGCCAGCAGTGGCCGGGACAGGGGGCTCAATCAGCCCCAGCATTTT. Its protein is CASSGRDRGLNQPQHF.

The rearrangement links TRBV27 to TRBJ2-7; 9 nucleotides align to TRBD1. This CDR3 has 14 amino acids. Germline V CDR1 and CDR2: MNHEY, SMNVEV (reference sequence). Germline trimming cut 5 bases from V and 3 bases from J; bases unmatched to any gene: 5. CDR3 loop: CASSGRDRVYEQYF. The CDR3 DNA reads as TGTGCCAGCAGTGGTCGGGACAGGGTCTACGAGCAGTACTTC.

The table lists this clonotype with many counts. The chain couples TRBV10-3 to TRBJ2-1; 8 bases fit TRBD1. The germline V gene has CDR1 ENHRY and CDR2 SYGVKD. V was pared by 2 bases and J by 4 bases, with 4 bases of the junction left unmatched. The CDR3 has 15 amino acids. CDR3 loop: CAISEQGAGYNEQFF. The CDR3 coding sequence is TGTGCCATCAGTGAGCAGGGGGCAGGATACAATGAGCAGTTCTTC.

This clonotype was seen ten or more times. V and J are TRBV5-1 and TRBJ2-2; TRBD1 matches 8 bases. The CDR3 is made up of 15 amino acids. Germline CDR1 SGHRS, CDR2 YFSETQ. J gave up 2 bases and V 4 bases, and 4 bases lay outside the gene matches. The CDR3 nucleotides are TGCGCCAGCAGCCAAGGACAGGGAAACACCGGGGAGCTGTTTTTT. Its translation: CASSQGQGNTGELFF.

This clonotype showed up many times. V usage is TRBV15 and J usage is TRBJ2-7; D may be TRBD2 (5 bases). The germline gives CDR1 LNHNV, CDR2 YYDKDF (reference sequence). Trimming took off 3 bases at V and 3 bases at J, with 12 bases between the two ends. The length of the CDR3 is 14 residues. The CDR3 spells CATSSPDLNYEQYF. CDR3 coding DNA: TGTGCCACCAGCAGTCCGGACTTGAACTACGAGCAGTACTTC.

The chain uses TRBV11-2 and TRBJ1-2, with D unresolved. V shed 0 bases and J shed 4 bases, with 6 bases lying between them. The CDR3 loop spans 13 amino acids. Germline V gene sequence: CDR1 SGHAT, CDR2 FQNNGV. DNA for the CDR3: TGTGCCAGCAGCTTAGACCAGTTCTATGGCTACACCTTC. The encoded protein is CASSLDQFYGYTF.